The rows below give T cell receptor beta chains drawn from one sample of a study of T-cell reconstitution after alpha-beta-depleted transplantation in children. MiXCR, applied by TCRdb to the PCR reads, yields one record per CDR3 protein. The sample has a few hundred thousand distinct CDR3 sequences; 9.9% are singletons. The input for sequencing was PBMCs from the stem cell graft donor, taken from the stem cell graft. These receptors all stem from a human donor who donated a stem cell graft to a child with SCID. CDR3s include the opening cysteine and the closing phenylalanine or tryptophan. The order of the fields is D gene, V gene, J gene, clone size, CDR3 DNA, CDR3 protein. D genes are given only for firm matches. Some rows mark clone size as missing; the rest say once, few, many or name a class of expanded clone.

D gene: TRBD1; V gene: TRBV20-1; J gene: TRBJ1-1; clone size: .; CDR3 DNA: TGCAGTGCTAGGTCAGGGGGGGACACTGAAGCTTTCTTT; CDR3 protein: CSARSGGDTEAFF
D gene: .; V gene: TRBV5-6; J gene: TRBJ1-3; clone size: .; CDR3 DNA: TGTGCCAGCGAGGGTGAGGTGATGGAATCTGGAAACACCATATATTTT; CDR3 protein: CASEGEVMESGNTIYF
D gene: .; V gene: TRBV7-2; J gene: TRBJ1-1; clone size: many; CDR3 DNA: TGTGCCAGCAGCTTAGCTTCCTCGAACACTGAAGCTTTCTTT; CDR3 protein: CASSLASSNTEAFF
D gene: TRBD1; V gene: TRBV14; J gene: TRBJ2-7; clone size: few; CDR3 DNA: TGTGCCAGCAGCCAACGGGACAGGGAACCCTACGAGCAGTACTTC; CDR3 protein: CASSQRDREPYEQYF
D gene: .; V gene: TRBV10-3; J gene: TRBJ2-3; clone size: many; CDR3 DNA: TGTGCCATCAGTGGAGGTGCAGATACGCAGTATTTT; CDR3 protein: CAISGGADTQYF
D gene: .; V gene: TRBV6-2/TRBV6-3; J gene: TRBJ2-1; clone size: few; CDR3 DNA: TGTGCCAGCAGTTACCCCCACTACCGAACGTACAATGAGCAGTTCTTC; CDR3 protein: CASSYPHYRTYNEQFF
D gene: .; V gene: TRBV7-2; J gene: TRBJ2-5; clone size: few; CDR3 DNA: TGTGCCAGCAGCTTAGGGTCACTAGCTGGGGCTCGGGAGACCCAGTACTTC; CDR3 protein: CASSLGSLAGARETQYF
D gene: .; V gene: TRBV12-3/TRBV12-4; J gene: TRBJ2-7; clone size: few; CDR3 DNA: TGTGCCAGCAGTTTAACCTGGCACGAGCAGTACTTC; CDR3 protein: CASSLTWHEQYF
D gene: TRBD1; V gene: TRBV14; J gene: TRBJ1-2; clone size: many; CDR3 DNA: TGTGCCAGCAGCCAGGCCCGGACAGGGTGGAGATATGGCTACACCTTC; CDR3 protein: CASSQARTGWRYGYTF
D gene: TRBD2; V gene: TRBV6-2/TRBV6-3; J gene: TRBJ2-1; clone size: .; CDR3 DNA: TGTGCCAGCAGTTCCAGGGGCAGCGGGGGGGGAGGTGAGCAGTTCTTC; CDR3 protein: CASSSRGSGGGGEQFF
D gene: TRBD2; V gene: TRBV7-2; J gene: TRBJ2-1; clone size: .; CDR3 DNA: TGTGCCAGCAGCTTATTCGCGGGGGGGCCCTACAATGAGCAGTTCTTC; CDR3 protein: CASSLFAGGPYNEQFF
D gene: .; V gene: TRBV9; J gene: TRBJ2-5; clone size: .; CDR3 DNA: TGTGCCAGCAGCCCTCGTAGTCTCGGCGCGGCTGGAGAGACCCAGTACTTC; CDR3 protein: CASSPRSLGAAGETQYF
D gene: TRBD1; V gene: TRBV7-9; J gene: TRBJ2-1; clone size: .; CDR3 DNA: TGTGCCAGCAGCGGTCTCGGGACAGCTCAGTTCTTC; CDR3 protein: CASSGLGTAQFF
D gene: .; V gene: TRBV10-3; J gene: TRBJ2-3; clone size: few; CDR3 DNA: TGTGCCATCAGTGATGGATTTGTAGATACGCAGTATTTT; CDR3 protein: CAISDGFVDTQYF
D gene: TRBD1; V gene: TRBV14; J gene: TRBJ2-1; clone size: .; CDR3 DNA: TGTGCCAGCAGCCAAGGACAGGGGGCGAATGAGCAGTTCTTC; CDR3 protein: CASSQGQGANEQFF
D gene: .; V gene: TRBV29-1; J gene: TRBJ2-5; clone size: many; CDR3 DNA: TGCAGCGTTGGGGCGGGTAGTTCAGAGACCCAGTACTTC; CDR3 protein: CSVGAGSSETQYF
D gene: .; V gene: TRBV20-1; J gene: TRBJ2-3; clone size: few; CDR3 DNA: TGCAGTGCGAGATTAACCGTTGGGGATACGCAGTATTTT; CDR3 protein: CSARLTVGDTQYF
D gene: TRBD2; V gene: TRBV29-1; J gene: TRBJ2-3; clone size: few; CDR3 DNA: TGCAGCGTCCCGGCGGGGGGGGTCACAGATACGCAGTATTTT; CDR3 protein: CSVPAGGVTDTQYF
D gene: .; V gene: TRBV7-8; J gene: TRBJ2-7; clone size: few; CDR3 DNA: TGTGCCAGCAGCTCCACAGGTGACCCCTGGGAGCAGTACTTC; CDR3 protein: CASSSTGDPWEQYF
D gene: .; V gene: TRBV20-1; J gene: TRBJ2-6; clone size: many; CDR3 DNA: TGCAGTGCTAGAGTCCCTGGGGCCAACGTCCTGACTTTC; CDR3 protein: CSARVPGANVLTF
D gene: .; V gene: TRBV10-1; J gene: TRBJ1-1; clone size: .; CDR3 DNA: TGCGCCCCCCGAGGACGTGAAGCTTTCTTT; CDR3 protein: CAPRGREAFF
D gene: TRBD1; V gene: TRBV29-1; J gene: TRBJ2-5; clone size: .; CDR3 DNA: TGCACCCTAAGGGGACAGGGAGAAGAGACCCAGTACTTC; CDR3 protein: CTLRGQGEETQYF
D gene: .; V gene: TRBV11-1; J gene: TRBJ2-1; clone size: .; CDR3 DNA: TGTGCCAGCAGCTTAGTGGACCAGCGCAATGAGCAGTTCTTC; CDR3 protein: CASSLVDQRNEQFF
D gene: .; V gene: TRBV2; J gene: TRBJ2-7; clone size: many; CDR3 DNA: TGTGCCAGCAGTGCGGGAAGGTTCACCTACGAGCAGTACTTC; CDR3 protein: CASSAGRFTYEQYF
D gene: .; V gene: TRBV20-1; J gene: TRBJ2-1; clone size: .; CDR3 DNA: TGCAGTGCAAGGGGGGGTTCCTACAATGAGCAGTCCTTC; CDR3 protein: CSARGGSYNEQSF
D gene: TRBD1; V gene: TRBV6-5; J gene: TRBJ2-1; clone size: .; CDR3 DNA: TGTGCCAGCAGGGGAACAGGGGTGCAGTTCTTC; CDR3 protein: CASRGTGVQFF
D gene: TRBD1; V gene: TRBV4-1; J gene: TRBJ2-3; clone size: few; CDR3 DNA: TGCGCCAGCAGCCGAGAAACCGGGACAGGGGGAGATACGCAGTATTTT; CDR3 protein: CASSRETGTGGDTQYF